This T cell receptor beta chain was identified during a study of blood T cell repertoires in COVID-19. Across the study: Specimens from acute and convalescent COVID-19 originated in the United States, Italy and Spain. PBMCs, B-cell-depleted T cells, or T cells were the source of the cDNA or gDNA that made up the material.

Germline V CDR1 and CDR2: MNHEY, SVGAGI. Trimming cost V 3 bases and J 4 bases, with 12 bases left between them. This CDR3 comprises 14 residues. Profiling relied on immunoSEQ multiplex PCR, and the TCRdb table lists in-frame clones only, not all of them. The sample comprises 210,000 or so clones, roughly 90% of which are singletons, and around 4.8% rests with the top ten. Comments on this clone: Other DNA sequences of this sample code for an identical CDR3.

The receptor comes from a woman aged 35 to 49 with acute or convalescent COVID-19. The rearrangement uses TRBV6-5 and TRBJ2-5; D may be TRBD2 (7 bases). Sequencing was done on a sample of peripheral blood. CDR3 loop: CASSYSGGRETQYF. CDR3 bases: TGTGCCAGCAGTTATTCGGGGGGCCGAGAGACCCAGTACTTC.